The present T cell receptor beta chain was sequenced within a study of T cells after yellow fever vaccination. There are many counts of this clonotype. CDR1 is SGHVS and CDR2 is FQNEAQ in the germline V gene. CDR3 length equals 16 residues. V trimming: 4 bases; J trimming: 7 bases; junction bases outside the gene matches: 9. Synthesis of TCR cDNA relied on 5'RACE template switching, which attached a universal primer site and UMIs. In TCRdb, the 5' RACE reads were re-called with MiXCR into one record per CDR3 protein. The sample lists some 500,000 distinct CDR3 sequences, 13% occurring once. This specimen was PBMCs, taken on the day of the yellow fever booster vaccination. The V and J genes are TRBV7-8 and TRBJ2-1, with 11 bases fitting TRBD2. This clonotype originated in a man aged 30 to 39 who received the YFV17D yellow fever vaccine. The DNA for the CDR3 is TGTGCCAGCAGCTCAAAACTAGCGGGAGATCGGAATGAGCAGTTCTTC. Amino acid sequence: CASSSKLAGDRNEQFF.